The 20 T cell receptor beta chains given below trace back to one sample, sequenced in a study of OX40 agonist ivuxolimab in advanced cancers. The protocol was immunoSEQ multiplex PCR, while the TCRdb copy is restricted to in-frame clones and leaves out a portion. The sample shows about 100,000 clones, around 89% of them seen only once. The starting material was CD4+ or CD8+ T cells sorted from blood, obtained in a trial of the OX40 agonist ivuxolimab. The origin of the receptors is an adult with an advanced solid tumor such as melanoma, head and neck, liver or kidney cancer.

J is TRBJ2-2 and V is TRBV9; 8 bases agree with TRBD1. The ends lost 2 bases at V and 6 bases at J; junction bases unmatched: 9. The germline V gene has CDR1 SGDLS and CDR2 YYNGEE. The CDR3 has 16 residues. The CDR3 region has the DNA TGTGCCAGCAGCGTCGGACAGGGAAAAGGTTCCGGGGAGCTGTTTTTT. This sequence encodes CASSVGQGKGSGELFF.

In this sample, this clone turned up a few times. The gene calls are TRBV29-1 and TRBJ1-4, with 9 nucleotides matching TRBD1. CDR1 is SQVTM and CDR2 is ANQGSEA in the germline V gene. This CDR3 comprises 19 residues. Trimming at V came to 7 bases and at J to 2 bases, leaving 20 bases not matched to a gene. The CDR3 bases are TGCAGCGCCACAAAAGGTGCCCGGGACAGGGCCAACACTAATGAAAAACTGTTTTTT. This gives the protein CSATKGARDRANTNEKLFF.

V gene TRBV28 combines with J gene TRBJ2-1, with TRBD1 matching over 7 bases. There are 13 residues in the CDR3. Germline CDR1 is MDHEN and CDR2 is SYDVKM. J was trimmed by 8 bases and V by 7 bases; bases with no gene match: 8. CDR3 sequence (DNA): TGTGCCAGCATGGCAGGGGGTATGGATGAGCAGTTCTTC. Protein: CASMAGGMDEQFF.

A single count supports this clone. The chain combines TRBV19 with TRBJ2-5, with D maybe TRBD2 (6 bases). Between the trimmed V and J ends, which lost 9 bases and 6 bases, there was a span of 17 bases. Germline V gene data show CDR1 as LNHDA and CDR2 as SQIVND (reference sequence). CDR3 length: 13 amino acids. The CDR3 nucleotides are TGTGCCAGCGCTGTCGGGCGGGGCCAGACCCAGTACTTC. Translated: CASAVGRGQTQYF.

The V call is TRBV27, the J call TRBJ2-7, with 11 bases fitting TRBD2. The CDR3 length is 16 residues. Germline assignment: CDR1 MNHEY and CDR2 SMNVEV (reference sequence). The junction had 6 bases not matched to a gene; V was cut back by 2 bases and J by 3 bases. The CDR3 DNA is TGTGCCAGCAGTTTAGTGGGGACTAGCGGCCTCTACGAGCAGTACTTC. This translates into CASSLVGTSGLYEQYF.

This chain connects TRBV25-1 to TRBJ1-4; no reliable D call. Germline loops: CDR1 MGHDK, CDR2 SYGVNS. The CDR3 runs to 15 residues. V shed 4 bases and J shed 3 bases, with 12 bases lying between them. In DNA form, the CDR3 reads TGTGCCAGCAGTGGGTCAGTGGCGGCTAATGAAAAACTGTTTTTT. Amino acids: CASSGSVAANEKLFF.

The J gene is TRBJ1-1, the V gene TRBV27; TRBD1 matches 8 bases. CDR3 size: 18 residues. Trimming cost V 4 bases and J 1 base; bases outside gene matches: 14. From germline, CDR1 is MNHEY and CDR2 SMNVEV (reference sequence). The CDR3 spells CASSSIRTGREGNTEAFF. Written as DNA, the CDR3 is TGTGCCAGCAGTTCTATCCGGACAGGGCGGGAGGGGAACACTGAAGCTTTCTTT.

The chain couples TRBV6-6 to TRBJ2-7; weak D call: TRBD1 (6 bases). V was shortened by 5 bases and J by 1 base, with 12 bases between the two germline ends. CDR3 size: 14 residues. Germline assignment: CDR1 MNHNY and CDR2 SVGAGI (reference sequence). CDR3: CASSHQQGSYEQYF. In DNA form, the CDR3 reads TGTGCCAGCAGTCATCAACAGGGATCCTACGAGCAGTACTTC.

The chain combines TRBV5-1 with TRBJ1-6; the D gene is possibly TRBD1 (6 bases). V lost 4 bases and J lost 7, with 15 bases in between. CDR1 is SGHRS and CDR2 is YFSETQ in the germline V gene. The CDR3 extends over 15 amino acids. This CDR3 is CASSLGGDRNSPLHF. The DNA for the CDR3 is TGCGCCAGCAGCCTTGGGGGCGACCGGAATTCACCCCTCCACTTT.

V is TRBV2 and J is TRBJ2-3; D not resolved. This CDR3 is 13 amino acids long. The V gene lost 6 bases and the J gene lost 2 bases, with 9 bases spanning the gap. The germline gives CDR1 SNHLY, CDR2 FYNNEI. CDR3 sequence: CASRGRATDTQYF. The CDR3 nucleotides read TGTGCCAGCAGGGGCCGGGCCACAGATACGCAGTATTTT.

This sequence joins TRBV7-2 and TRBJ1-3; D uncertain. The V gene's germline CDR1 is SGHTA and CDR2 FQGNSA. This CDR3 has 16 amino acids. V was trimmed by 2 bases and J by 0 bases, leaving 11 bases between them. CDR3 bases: TGTGCCAGCAGCTTAAAGACACCTAGCTCTGGAAACACCATATATTTT. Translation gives CASSLKTPSSGNTIYF.

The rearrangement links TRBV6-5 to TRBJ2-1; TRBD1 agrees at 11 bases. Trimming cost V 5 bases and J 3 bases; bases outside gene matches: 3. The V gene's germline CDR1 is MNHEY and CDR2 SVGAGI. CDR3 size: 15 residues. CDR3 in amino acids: CASSAGTGGYNEQFF. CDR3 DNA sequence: TGTGCCAGCAGTGCCGGGACAGGGGGCTACAATGAGCAGTTCTTC.

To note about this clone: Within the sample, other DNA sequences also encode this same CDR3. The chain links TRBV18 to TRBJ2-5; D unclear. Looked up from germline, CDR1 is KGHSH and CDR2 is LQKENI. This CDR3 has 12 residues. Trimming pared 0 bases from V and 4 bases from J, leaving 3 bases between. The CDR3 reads CASSPPGETQYF. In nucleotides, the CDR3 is TGTGCCAGCTCACCACCAGGAGAGACCCAGTACTTC.

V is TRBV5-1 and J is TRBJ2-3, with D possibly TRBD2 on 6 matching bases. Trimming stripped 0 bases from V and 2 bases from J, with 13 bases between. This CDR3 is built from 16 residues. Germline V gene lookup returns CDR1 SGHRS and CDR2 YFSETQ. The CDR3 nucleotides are TGCGCCAGCAGCTTGGGCTTACGGGAGTACACAGATACGCAGTATTTT. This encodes CASSLGLREYTDTQYF.

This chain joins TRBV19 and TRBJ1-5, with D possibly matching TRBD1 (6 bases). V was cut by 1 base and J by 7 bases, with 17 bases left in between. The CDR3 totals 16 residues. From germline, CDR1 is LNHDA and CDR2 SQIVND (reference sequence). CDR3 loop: CASSIVRGGGGQPQHF. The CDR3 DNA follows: TGTGCCAGTAGTATAGTACGCGGGGGCGGAGGCCAGCCCCAGCATTTT. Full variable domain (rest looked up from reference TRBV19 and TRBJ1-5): DGGITQSPKYLFRKEGQNVTLSCEQNLNHDAMYWYRQDPGQGLRLIYYSQIVNDFQKGDIAEGYSVSREKKESFPLTVTSAQKNPTAFYLCASSIVRGGGGQPQHFGDGTRLSIL.

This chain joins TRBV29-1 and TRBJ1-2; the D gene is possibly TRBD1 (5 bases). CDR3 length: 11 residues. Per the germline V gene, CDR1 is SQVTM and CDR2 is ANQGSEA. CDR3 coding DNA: TGCATAGCAGGCGGGGGCTATGGCTACACCTTC. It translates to CIAGGGYGYTF.

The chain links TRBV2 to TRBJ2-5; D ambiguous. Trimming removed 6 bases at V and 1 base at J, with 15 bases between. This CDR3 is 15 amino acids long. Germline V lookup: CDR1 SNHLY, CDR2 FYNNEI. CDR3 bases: TGTGCCAGCAGGCTCGAGGCGACAACCCAAGAGACCCAGTACTTC. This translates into CASRLEATTQETQYF.

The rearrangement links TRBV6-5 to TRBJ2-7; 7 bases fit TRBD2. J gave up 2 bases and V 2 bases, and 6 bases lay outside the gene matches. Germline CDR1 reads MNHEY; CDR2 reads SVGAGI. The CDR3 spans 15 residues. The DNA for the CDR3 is TGTGCCAGCAGTTACGGGTCTAGCGGAACCTACGAGCAGTACTTC. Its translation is CASSYGSSGTYEQYF.

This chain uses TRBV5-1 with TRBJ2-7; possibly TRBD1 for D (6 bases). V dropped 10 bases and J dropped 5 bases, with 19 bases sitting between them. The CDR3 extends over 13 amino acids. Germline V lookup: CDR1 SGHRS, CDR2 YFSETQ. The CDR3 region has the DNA TGCGCCCGCCGGGACAAGTCAGAACACGAGCAGTACTTC. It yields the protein CARRDKSEHEQYF.

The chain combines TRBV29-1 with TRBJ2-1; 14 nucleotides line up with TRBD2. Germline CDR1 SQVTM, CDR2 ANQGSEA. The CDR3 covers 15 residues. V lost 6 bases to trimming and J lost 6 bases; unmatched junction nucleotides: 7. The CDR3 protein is CSVRGTSGRPNEQFF. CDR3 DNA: TGCAGCGTACGTGGGACTAGCGGGAGACCCAATGAGCAGTTCTTC.